The 3 T cell receptor beta chains listed next were all sequenced from one sample in a study of control samples from healthy donors and cancer patients. Clones were read by immunoSEQ multiplex PCR, and TCRdb kept only the in-frame ones, dropping some. The sample lists tens of thousands of clones, 95% occurring once. Input material: blood. These receptors originate from a man younger than 45 in good health.

The chain has TRBV12-2 and TRBJ1-2; TRBD1, the table's D call, was not compared with the DNA. TRBV12-2 is annotated as a pseudogene. CDR3 length: 17 amino acids. The CDR3: CASRLVLGPRGNYGYTF. Written as DNA, the CDR3 is TGTGCAAGTCGCTTAGTCCTGGGGCCAAGAGGAAACTATGGCTACACCTTC.

This rearrangement joins TRBV15 to TRBJ2-7, with 8 positions matching TRBD1. The CDR3 contains 13 residues. Germline lookup yields CDR1 LNHNV and CDR2 YYDKDF (reference sequence). V shed 0 bases and J 7 bases; nucleotides not matched to a gene: 2. Here the CDR3 DNA reads TGTGCCACCAGCAGAGACAGGGGGCGTGAGCAGTACTTC. Its translation is CATSRDRGREQYF.

The chain joins TRBV28 to TRBJ1-2; D not certain. Trimming took off 1 base at V and 7 bases at J, with 13 bases between the two ends. The CDR3 runs 14 residues. The germline V gene encodes CDR1 MDHEN and CDR2 SYDVKM. The CDR3 loop reads CASSLLGNPGGYTF. CDR3 nucleotides: TGTGCCAGCAGTTTATTAGGCAACCCAGGTGGCTACACCTTC.